The clone carrying this T cell receptor (beta chain) has a single count. The data stem from a study of long-term antiretroviral therapy in people with HIV. Trimming stripped 6 bases from V and 8 bases from J, with 20 bases between. Germline V CDR1 and CDR2: SGHRS, YFSETQ. The length of the CDR3 is 15 residues. Survey-level immunoSEQ v3.0 assays were run. Measured with immunoSEQ multiplex PCR; TCRdb has only the in-frame clones, and not every one. The sample holds approximately 27,000 clones, approximately 90% seen once. This receptor was identified in a man younger than 30 with HIV. The chain combines TRBV5-1 with TRBJ2-2; either TRBD1 or TRBD2 may fit D (5 bases each). Sequencing was performed on unsorted PBMCs, taken 3.1 years after starting antiretroviral therapy. The CDR3 DNA reads TGCGCCAGCACGACCGGGACGGCTGAACCGGGGGAGCTGTTTTTT. Its translation is CASTTGTAEPGELFF.